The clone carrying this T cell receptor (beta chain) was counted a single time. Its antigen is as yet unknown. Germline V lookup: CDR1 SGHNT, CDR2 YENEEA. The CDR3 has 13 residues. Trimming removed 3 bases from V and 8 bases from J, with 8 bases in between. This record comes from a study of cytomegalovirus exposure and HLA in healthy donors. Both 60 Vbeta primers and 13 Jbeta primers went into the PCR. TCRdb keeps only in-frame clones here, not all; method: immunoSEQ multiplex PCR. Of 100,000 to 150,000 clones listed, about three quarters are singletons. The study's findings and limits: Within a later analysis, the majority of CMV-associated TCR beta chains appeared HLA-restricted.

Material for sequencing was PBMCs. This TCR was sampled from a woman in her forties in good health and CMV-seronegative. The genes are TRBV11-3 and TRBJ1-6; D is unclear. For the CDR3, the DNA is TGTGCCAGCAGCTTTGACGGAGATTCACCCCTCCACTTT. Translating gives CASSFDGDSPLHF.